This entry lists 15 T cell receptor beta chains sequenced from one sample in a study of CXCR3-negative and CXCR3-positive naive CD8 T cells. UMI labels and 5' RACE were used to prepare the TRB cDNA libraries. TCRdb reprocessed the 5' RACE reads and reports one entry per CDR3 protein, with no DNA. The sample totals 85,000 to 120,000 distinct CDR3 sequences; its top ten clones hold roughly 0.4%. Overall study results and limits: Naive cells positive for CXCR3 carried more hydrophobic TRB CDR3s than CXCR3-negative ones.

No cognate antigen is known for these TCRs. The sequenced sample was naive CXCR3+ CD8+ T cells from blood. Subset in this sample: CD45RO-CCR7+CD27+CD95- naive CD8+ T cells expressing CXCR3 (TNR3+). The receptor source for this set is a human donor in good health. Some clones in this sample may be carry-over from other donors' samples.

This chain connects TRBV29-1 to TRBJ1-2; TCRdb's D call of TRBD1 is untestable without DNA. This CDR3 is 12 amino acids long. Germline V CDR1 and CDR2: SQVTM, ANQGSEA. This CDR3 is CSVVGQLYGYTF.

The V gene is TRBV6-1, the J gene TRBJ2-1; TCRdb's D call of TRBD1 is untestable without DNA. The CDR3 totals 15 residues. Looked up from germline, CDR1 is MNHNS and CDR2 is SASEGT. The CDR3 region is CACSESRDPYNEQFF.

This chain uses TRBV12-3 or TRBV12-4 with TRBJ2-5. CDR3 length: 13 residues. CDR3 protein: CASSSVTMETQYF.

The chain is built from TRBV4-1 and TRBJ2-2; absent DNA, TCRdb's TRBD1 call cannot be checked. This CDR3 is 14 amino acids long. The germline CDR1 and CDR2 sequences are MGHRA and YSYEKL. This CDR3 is CASLRDRSTGELFF.

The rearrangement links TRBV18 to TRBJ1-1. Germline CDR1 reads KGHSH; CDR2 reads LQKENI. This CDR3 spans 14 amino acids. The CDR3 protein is CASSPPSMNTEAFF.

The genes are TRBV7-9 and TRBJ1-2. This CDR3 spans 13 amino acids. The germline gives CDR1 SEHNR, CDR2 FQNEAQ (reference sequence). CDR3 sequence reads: CASSHGRDPGYTF.

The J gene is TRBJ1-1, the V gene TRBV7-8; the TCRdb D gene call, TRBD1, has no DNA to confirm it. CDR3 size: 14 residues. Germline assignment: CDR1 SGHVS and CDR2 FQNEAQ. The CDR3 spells CASSLIPADTEAFF. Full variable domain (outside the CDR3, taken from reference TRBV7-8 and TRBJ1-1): GAGVSQSPRYKVAKRGQDVALRCDPISGHVSLFWYQQALGQGPEFLTYFQNEAQLDKSGLPSDRFFAERPEGSVSTLKIQRTQQEDSAVYLCASSLIPADTEAFFGQGTRLTVV.

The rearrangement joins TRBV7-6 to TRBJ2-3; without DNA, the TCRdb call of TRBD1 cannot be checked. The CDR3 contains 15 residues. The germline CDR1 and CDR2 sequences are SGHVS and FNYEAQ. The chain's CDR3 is CASSPGVQRTDTQYF. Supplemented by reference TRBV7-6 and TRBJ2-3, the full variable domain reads GAGVSQSPRYKVTKRGQDVALRCDPISGHVSLYWYRQALGQGPEFLTYFNYEAQQDKSGLPNDRFSAERPEGSISTLTIQRTEQRDSAMYRCASSPGVQRTDTQYFGPGTRLTVL.

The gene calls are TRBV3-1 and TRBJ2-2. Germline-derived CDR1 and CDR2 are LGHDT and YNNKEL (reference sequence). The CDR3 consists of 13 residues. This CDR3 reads CASSQGDAGELFF.

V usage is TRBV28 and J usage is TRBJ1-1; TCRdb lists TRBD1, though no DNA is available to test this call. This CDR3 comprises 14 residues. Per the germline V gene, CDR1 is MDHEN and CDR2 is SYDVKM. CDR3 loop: CASSLSQSAAEAFF.

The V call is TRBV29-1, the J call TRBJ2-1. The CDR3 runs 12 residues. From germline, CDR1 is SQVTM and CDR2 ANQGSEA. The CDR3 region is CSMWTDYNEQFF.

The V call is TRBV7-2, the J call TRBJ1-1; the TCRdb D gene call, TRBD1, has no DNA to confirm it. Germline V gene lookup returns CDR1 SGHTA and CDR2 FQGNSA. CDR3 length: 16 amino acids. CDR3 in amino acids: CASSFDRELMNTEAFF.

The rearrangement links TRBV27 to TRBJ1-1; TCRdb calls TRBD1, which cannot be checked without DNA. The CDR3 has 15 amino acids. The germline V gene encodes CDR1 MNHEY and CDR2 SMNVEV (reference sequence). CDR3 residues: CASRGLNRVLVEAFF.

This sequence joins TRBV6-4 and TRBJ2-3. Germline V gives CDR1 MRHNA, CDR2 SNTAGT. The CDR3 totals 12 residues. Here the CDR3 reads CASPTGFIAQYF.

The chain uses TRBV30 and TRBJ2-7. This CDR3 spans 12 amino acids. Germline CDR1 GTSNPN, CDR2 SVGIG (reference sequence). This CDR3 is CAWSVNLDEQYF. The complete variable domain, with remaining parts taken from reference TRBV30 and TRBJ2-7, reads SQTIHQWPATLVQPVGSPLSLECTVEGTSNPNLYWYRQAAGRGLQLLFYSVGIGQISSEVPQNLSASRPQDRQFILSSKKLLLSDSGFYLCAWSVNLDEQYFGPGTRLTVT.